This record covers a single T cell receptor beta chain. The final CDR3 position lacks the conserved phenylalanine or tryptophan, pointing to a likely read error. Production of TCR beta cDNA used roughly 480 ng total RNA together with a constant-region primer. Three nested multiplex PCR rounds of slightly modified ARM-PCR generated TCR beta libraries. The study ran its first two PCR rounds for approximately 10 cycles each, using TRBV1-TRBV30 forward primers and a C-beta reverse primer. A single record per CDR3 protein comes from TCRdb applying MiXCR to the multiplex PCR reads. There are approximately 100,000 distinct CDR3 sequences in the sample; about two thirds occur only once, and 12% lies in the top ten. Unsorted bulk tissue of about 20-30 mg yielded co-extracted RNA and DNA. The sample originates from a study of tumor-infiltrating lymphocytes in primary liver carcinoma. Looked up from germline, CDR1 is MNHNS and CDR2 is SASEGT. The CDR3 is 13 residues long. V was clipped by 2 bases and J by 3 bases, with 7 bases between them.

Sequencing was performed on liver tumor tissue from sampling region 2. The subset denotes: tumor region T2, inferior pole. The sequence derives from a woman aged 55-75 years with primary liver carcinoma and hepatitis B virus infection. This chain joins TRBV6-1 and TRBJ1-1; no reliable D call. This CDR3 reads CASSESEDTEAFY. The CDR3 region has the DNA TGTGCCAGCAGTGAAAGTGAGGACACTGAAGCTTTCTAT.